Each of the 24 T cell receptor beta chains below was sequenced from the same sample in a study of cytomegalovirus exposure and HLA in healthy donors. Both 60 Vbeta primers and 13 Jbeta primers went into the PCR. Repertoires were generated with immunoSEQ multiplex PCR, while TCRdb's copy carries only in-frame clones and drops some. The sample lists approximately 130,000 clones, roughly 84% occurring once. The sample consisted of PBMCs. The receptors derive from a boy aged 5-17 years in good health and CMV-seronegative.

V usage is TRBV4-3 and J usage is TRBJ2-5; weak D call: TRBD1 (6 bases). The CDR3 contains 16 residues. Deletions cut 0 bases from V and 4 bases from J, with 15 bases between. Germline V gene sequence: CDR1 LGHNA, CDR2 YSLEER. The CDR3 DNA sequence: TGCGCCAGCAGCCAAGATCGGGCAGGGGTGGTAGAGACCCAGTACTTC. Translation: CASSQDRAGVVETQYF.

This chain uses TRBV21-1 with TRBJ1-5. TRBV21-1 is marked as a pseudogene. The CDR3 has 16 amino acids. CDR3 sequence reads: CASSKRWSGGGQPQHF. The CDR3 DNA reads as TGTGCCAGCAGCAAACGGTGGTCGGGGGGCGGTCAGCCCCAGCATTTT.

The chain uses TRBV5-4 and TRBJ2-3; unclear D gene. The CDR3 runs 12 residues. Trimming removed 1 base from V and 3 bases from J, with 3 bases in between. Germline V gene data show CDR1 as SGHNT and CDR2 as YYREEE (reference sequence). CDR3 amino acids: CASSLLTDTQYF. In DNA form, the CDR3 reads TGTGCCAGCAGCTTGTTAACAGATACGCAGTATTTT.

V usage is TRBV5-5 and J usage is TRBJ2-3, with TRBD2 identical over 10 bases. The germline V gene encodes CDR1 SGHKS and CDR2 YYEKEE (reference sequence). The ends lost 0 bases at V and 2 bases at J; junction bases unmatched: 6. CDR3 length: 17 residues. This CDR3 reads CASSLGLAGAHTDTQYF. DNA for the CDR3: TGTGCCAGCAGCTTGGGGCTAGCGGGGGCCCACACAGATACGCAGTATTTT.

The genes are TRBV11-2 and TRBJ2-2; TRBD2 might be the D (5 bases). Germline V CDR1 and CDR2: SGHAT, FQNNGV. The CDR3 has 15 amino acids. The germline V and J ends were trimmed by 4 bases and 6 bases, with 15 bases remaining between them. The CDR3 region has the DNA TGTGCCAGCAGCTGTGGGAGCCACGGCCCCGGGGAGCTGTTTTTT. It translates to CASSCGSHGPGELFF.

The CDR3 region is CASTPGIRATNEKLFF. Written as DNA, the CDR3 is TGTGCCAGTACGCCGGGGATCCGGGCAACTAATGAAAAACTGTTTTTT. The chain joins TRBV19 to TRBJ1-4; D not resolved. The V end lost 7 bases, the J end lost 0 bases, and 15 bases lay between the germline ends. The CDR3 is made up of 16 amino acids. Germline loops: CDR1 LNHDA, CDR2 SQIVND (reference sequence).

This clone was observed a few times. The rearrangement links TRBV2 to TRBJ2-5, with 8 bases fitting TRBD1. The CDR3 spans 15 residues. V was pared by 5 bases and J by 5 bases, with 10 bases of the junction left unmatched. The germline gives CDR1 SNHLY, CDR2 FYNNEI. CDR3 amino acids: CASSWGQAGRETQYF. The DNA of the CDR3 is TGTGCCAGCAGTTGGGGACAGGCGGGTAGGGAGACCCAGTACTTC.

This chain uses TRBV19 with TRBJ1-1; D is perhaps TRBD1 (6 bases). CDR3 length equals 15 residues. V lost 6 bases and J 5 bases, leaving 19 bases between the germline ends. Germline V gene data show CDR1 as LNHDA and CDR2 as SQIVND (reference sequence). CDR3 in amino acids: CASRDFGQPVTEAFF. DNA of the CDR3: TGTGCCAGTAGGGACTTCGGACAGCCCGTAACTGAAGCTTTCTTT.

The chain links TRBV9 to TRBJ2-5, with D maybe TRBD2 (5 bases). This CDR3 comprises 13 residues. The ends were cut back, 1 base at V and 7 bases at J, with 11 bases in the middle. In germline, CDR1 is SGDLS, CDR2 YYNGEE. The CDR3 sequence is CASSVLSGGTQYF. The CDR3, as DNA: TGTGCCAGCAGCGTACTGAGCGGCGGGACCCAGTACTTC.

This chain connects TRBV4-3 to TRBJ1-6, with a possible D match to TRBD1 (5 bases). CDR3 size: 17 residues. V shed 1 base and J shed 4 bases, with 14 bases lying between them. The germline V gene encodes CDR1 LGHNA and CDR2 YSLEER. The CDR3 here is CASSQVEGRLYNSPLHF. The CDR3 region has the DNA TGCGCCAGCAGCCAAGTGGAGGGGCGCCTTTATAATTCACCCCTCCACTTT.

The chain combines TRBV6-5 with TRBJ1-1; the D is unclear. This CDR3 spans 14 amino acids. In germline, CDR1 is MNHEY, CDR2 SVGAGI. With 6 bases removed from V and 0 bases from J, the gap between germline ends came to 11 bases. The DNA of the CDR3 is TGTGCCAGCAGGTACCGCACTATGAACACTGAAGCTTTCTTT. This gives the protein CASRYRTMNTEAFF.

This chain uses TRBV27 with TRBJ2-3, with no clear D. CDR1 MNHEY and CDR2 SMNVEV come from the germline V gene (reference sequence). The ends were cut back, 3 bases at V and 0 bases at J, with 10 bases in the middle. The CDR3 consists of 15 residues. CDR3: CASSLWPLSTDTQYF. DNA for the CDR3: TGTGCCAGCAGTTTGTGGCCCTTGAGCACAGATACGCAGTATTTT.

As regards this clone: This CDR3 is also generated by other DNA sequences in the sample. This rearrangement joins TRBV7-2 to TRBJ1-1; D is ambiguous. The V gene lost 1 base and the J gene lost 3 bases, with 6 bases spanning the gap. Germline CDR1 reads SGHTA; CDR2 reads FQGNSA. The CDR3 loop spans 13 amino acids. Here the CDR3 DNA reads TGTGCCAGCAGCTTAGTTAGAGACACTGAAGCTTTCTTT. It specifies CASSLVRDTEAFF.

This sequence joins TRBV5-1 and TRBJ2-1, with no clear D. The CDR3 length is 17 residues. V gave up 4 bases and J gave up 9 bases, with 26 bases separating them. CDR1 is SGHRS and CDR2 is YFSETQ in the germline V gene. The chain's CDR3 is CASSPVLPSSITGEQFF. CDR3 DNA: TGCGCCAGCAGCCCGGTACTGCCAAGTAGTATTACGGGTGAGCAGTTCTTC.

Only one count was recorded for this clone. This rearrangement joins TRBV2 to TRBJ1-5; 10 nucleotides agree with TRBD1. The V segment lost 6 bases and the J segment 3 bases; nucleotides outside the gene matches: 2. Germline V gene sequence: CDR1 SNHLY, CDR2 FYNNEI. This CDR3 is 14 amino acids long. CDR3 nucleotides: TGTGCCAGCAGGGACAGGGGGTCCAATCAGCCCCAGCATTTT. This gives the protein CASRDRGSNQPQHF.

Written as DNA, the CDR3 is TGTGCCAGTAGTATAATCCTAGGGGGCTTGGGGAACACTGAAGCTTTCTTT. Its translation: CASSIILGGLGNTEAFF. This sequence joins TRBV19 and TRBJ1-1; 7 positions agree with TRBD1. The CDR3 contains 17 residues. Germline V gene data show CDR1 as LNHDA and CDR2 as SQIVND (reference sequence). V dropped 2 bases and J dropped 1; count of bases not matched to a gene: 10.

The genes are TRBV9 and TRBJ2-1; no firm D call. The CDR3 is 12 amino acids. The germline gives CDR1 SGDLS, CDR2 YYNGEE. Trimming took off 4 bases at V and 6 bases at J, with 8 bases between the two ends. DNA for the CDR3: TGTGCCAGCAGCCTTTTTTCCAATGAGCAGTTCTTC. Its translation: CASSLFSNEQFF. Full variable domain (missing parts from reference TRBV9 and TRBJ2-1): DSGVTQTPKHLITATGQRVTLRCSPRSGDLSVYWYQQSLDQGLQFLIQYYNGEERAKGNILERFSAQQFPDLHSELNLSSLELGDSALYFCASSLFSNEQFFGPGTRLTVL.

V is TRBV9 and J is TRBJ1-6; D remains unclear. The CDR3 sequence is 17 residues long. Germline V gene lookup returns CDR1 SGDLS and CDR2 YYNGEE. V lost 0 bases and J 7 bases, leaving 17 bases between the germline ends. CDR3 protein: CASSVGPGGSENSPLHF. Written as DNA, the CDR3 is TGTGCCAGCAGCGTAGGACCTGGTGGCAGCGAAAATTCACCCCTCCACTTT.

V and J are TRBV6-1 and TRBJ2-1; D may be TRBD2 (7 bases). Trimming shortened V by 1 base and J by 8 bases, and 15 bases separated the two germline ends. This CDR3 is built from 15 residues. Per germline, CDR1 MNHNS and CDR2 SASEGT. The CDR3 region is CASSEEVGGQDEQFF. The CDR3 DNA sequence: TGTGCCAGCAGTGAAGAGGTGGGGGGGCAGGATGAGCAGTTCTTC.

This chain connects TRBV7-3 to TRBJ2-7; maybe TRBD1 (6 bases). CDR1 SGHTA and CDR2 FQGTGA come from the germline V gene. The CDR3 consists of 15 residues. Trimming removed 1 base from V and 5 bases from J, with 15 bases in between. CDR3: CASSLIWTVGHEQYF. Here the CDR3 DNA reads TGTGCCAGCAGCTTAATCTGGACAGTTGGACACGAGCAGTACTTC.

The chain uses TRBV27 and TRBJ2-5; D perhaps matches TRBD2 (5 bases). The CDR3 covers 13 residues. Trimming removed 6 bases at V and 7 bases at J, with 15 bases between. Germline CDR1 MNHEY, CDR2 SMNVEV (reference sequence). The CDR3 spells CASSPLGGGTQYF. The CDR3 DNA is TGTGCCAGCAGCCCACTAGGTGGAGGGACCCAGTACTTC.

The chain recombines TRBV27 with TRBJ1-2; D is possibly TRBD1 (5 bases). Trimming pared 5 bases from V and 2 bases from J, leaving 9 bases between. The CDR3 runs to 13 residues. Germline lookup yields CDR1 MNHEY and CDR2 SMNVEV (reference sequence). CDR3 nucleotides: TGTGCCAGCAGTGTCAGGGAAAACTATGGCTACACCTTC. Protein sequence: CASSVRENYGYTF.

As concerns this clone: Distinct nucleotide sequences in the sample also encode this CDR3. The genes are TRBV4-3 and TRBJ2-7, with TRBD2 matching 11 bases. The V gene end was trimmed by 0 bases and the J gene end by 3 bases; junction bases not matched to a gene: 1. The V gene's germline CDR1 is LGHNA and CDR2 YSLEER. CDR3 length: 15 residues. The CDR3 is CASSQDGTSGYEQYF. The CDR3 nucleotides are TGCGCCAGCAGCCAAGACGGGACTAGCGGCTACGAGCAGTACTTC.

Here the CDR3 reads CASSQYAGSNQPQHF. The CDR3 DNA is TGCGCCAGCAGCCAATACGCAGGTAGCAATCAGCCCCAGCATTTT. The rearrangement uses TRBV4-3 and TRBJ1-5; unclear D gene. V lost 2 bases, J lost 0 bases, and 8 bases lay in between. Germline V gene sequence: CDR1 LGHNA, CDR2 YSLEER. CDR3 length equals 15 residues.